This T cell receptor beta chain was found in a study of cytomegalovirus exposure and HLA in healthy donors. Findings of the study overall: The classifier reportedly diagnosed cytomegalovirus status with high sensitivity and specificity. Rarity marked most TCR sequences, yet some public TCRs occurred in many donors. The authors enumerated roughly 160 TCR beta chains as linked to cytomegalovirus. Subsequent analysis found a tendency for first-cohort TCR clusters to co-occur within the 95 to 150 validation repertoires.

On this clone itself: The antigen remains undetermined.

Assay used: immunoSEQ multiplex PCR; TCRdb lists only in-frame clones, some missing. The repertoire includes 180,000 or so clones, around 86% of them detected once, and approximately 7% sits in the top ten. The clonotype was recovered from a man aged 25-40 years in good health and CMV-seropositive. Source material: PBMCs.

The CDR3 reads CASSLRGADYEQYF. The CDR3 region has the DNA TGCGCCAGCAGCCTCAGGGGTGCAGACTACGAGCAGTACTTC. The chain has TRBV4-1 and TRBJ2-7, with a weak D call TRBD1 (6 bases). The germline V gene has CDR1 MGHRA and CDR2 YSYEKL. The CDR3 sequence is 14 residues long. The V and J ends lost 4 bases and 3 bases respectively, with 13 bases between them.